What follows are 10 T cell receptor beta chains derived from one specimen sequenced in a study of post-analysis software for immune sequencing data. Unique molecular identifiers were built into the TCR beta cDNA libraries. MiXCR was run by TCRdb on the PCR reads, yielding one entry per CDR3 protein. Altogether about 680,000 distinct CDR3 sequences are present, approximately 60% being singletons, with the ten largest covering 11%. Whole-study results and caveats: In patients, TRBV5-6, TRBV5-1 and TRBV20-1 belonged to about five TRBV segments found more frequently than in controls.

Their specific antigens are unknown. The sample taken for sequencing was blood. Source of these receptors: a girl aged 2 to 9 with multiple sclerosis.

Here the CDR3 DNA reads TGTGCCAGCAGCCTAGGACAGTACAATGAGCAGTACTTC. This codes for CASSLGQYNEQYF. The V call is TRBV7-9, the J call TRBJ2-5, with a weak D call TRBD1 (6 bases). Trimming removed 5 bases at V and 11 bases at J, with 18 bases between. Germline-derived CDR1 and CDR2 are SEHNR and FQNEAQ (reference sequence). The CDR3 covers 13 residues.

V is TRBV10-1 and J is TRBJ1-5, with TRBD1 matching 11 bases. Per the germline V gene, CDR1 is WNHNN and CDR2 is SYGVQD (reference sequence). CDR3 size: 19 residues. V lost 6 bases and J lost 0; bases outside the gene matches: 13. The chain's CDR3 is CASRGRGQGVQYSNQPQHF. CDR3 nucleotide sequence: TGCGCCAGCAGAGGGAGGGGACAGGGGGTCCAATATAGCAATCAGCCCCAGCATTTT.

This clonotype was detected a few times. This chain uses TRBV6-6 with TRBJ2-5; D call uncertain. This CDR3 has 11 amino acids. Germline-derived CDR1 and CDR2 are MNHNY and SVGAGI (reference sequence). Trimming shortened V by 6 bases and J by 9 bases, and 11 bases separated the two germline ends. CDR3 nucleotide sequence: TGTGCCAGCAGCTTTAAGGGTTCCCAGTACTTC. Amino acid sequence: CASSFKGSQYF.

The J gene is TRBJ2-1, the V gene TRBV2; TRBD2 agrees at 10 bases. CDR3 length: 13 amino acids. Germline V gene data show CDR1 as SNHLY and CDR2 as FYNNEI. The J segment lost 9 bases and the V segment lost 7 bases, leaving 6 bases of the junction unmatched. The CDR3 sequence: CASIPGLAFEQFF. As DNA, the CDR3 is TGTGCCAGCATCCCGGGACTAGCGTTTGAGCAGTTCTTC.

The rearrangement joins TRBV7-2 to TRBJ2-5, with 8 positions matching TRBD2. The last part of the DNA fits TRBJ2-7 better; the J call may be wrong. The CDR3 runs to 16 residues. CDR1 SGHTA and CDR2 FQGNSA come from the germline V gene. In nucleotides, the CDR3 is TGTGCCAGCAGCTTAGTCCCGGGACTAGAGCACTACGAGCAGTACTTC. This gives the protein CASSLVPGLEHYEQYF.

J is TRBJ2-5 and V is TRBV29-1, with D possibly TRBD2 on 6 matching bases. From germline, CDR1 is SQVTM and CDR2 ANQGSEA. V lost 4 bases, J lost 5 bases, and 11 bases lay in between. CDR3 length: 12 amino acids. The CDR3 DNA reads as TGCAGCGTTGGGAAGGGGAGGGAGACCCAGTACTTC. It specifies CSVGKGRETQYF.

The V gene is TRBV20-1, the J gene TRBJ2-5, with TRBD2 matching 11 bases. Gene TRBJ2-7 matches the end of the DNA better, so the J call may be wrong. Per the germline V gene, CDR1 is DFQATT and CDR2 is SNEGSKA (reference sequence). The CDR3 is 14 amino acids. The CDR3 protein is CSAGASGRPHEQYF. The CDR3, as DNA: TGCAGTGCGGGCGCTAGCGGGAGGCCCCACGAGCAGTACTTC.

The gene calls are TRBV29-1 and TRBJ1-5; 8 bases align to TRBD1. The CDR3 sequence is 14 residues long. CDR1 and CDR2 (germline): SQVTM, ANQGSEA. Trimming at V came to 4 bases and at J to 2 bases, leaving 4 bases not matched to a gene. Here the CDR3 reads CSVAGQGGNQPQHF. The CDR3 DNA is TGCAGCGTTGCCGGACAGGGAGGCAATCAGCCCCAGCATTTT. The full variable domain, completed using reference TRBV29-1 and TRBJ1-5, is SAVISQKPSRDICQRGTSLTIQCQVDSQVTMMFWYRQQPGQSLTLIATANQGSEATYESGFVIDKFPISRPNLTFSTLTVSNMSPEDSSIYLCSVAGQGGNQPQHFGDGTRLSIL.

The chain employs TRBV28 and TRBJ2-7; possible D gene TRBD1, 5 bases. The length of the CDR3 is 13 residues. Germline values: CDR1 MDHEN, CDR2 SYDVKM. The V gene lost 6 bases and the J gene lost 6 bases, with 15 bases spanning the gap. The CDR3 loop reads CASRKQELSEQYF. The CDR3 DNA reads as TGTGCCAGCAGAAAACAGGAGCTCTCCGAGCAGTACTTC.

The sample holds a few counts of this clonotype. Here the CDR3 reads CAISERGANTEAFF. CDR3 coding DNA: TGTGCCATCAGTGAGCGGGGGGCGAACACTGAAGCTTTCTTT. The chain uses TRBV10-3 and TRBJ1-1; perhaps TRBD1 as D (6 bases). Germline assignment: CDR1 ENHRY and CDR2 SYGVKD. V was cut by 2 bases and J by 1 base, with 8 bases left in between. This CDR3 contains 14 residues.